The 26 T cell receptor beta chains below all came from one sample that was sequenced in a study of blood T cells in healthy people across ages. PCR was performed a second time for roughly 7 to 12 cycles using a sample-barcoded 5' primer and a J-beta primer mix. MiXCR, applied by TCRdb to the 5' RACE reads, yields one record per CDR3 protein. The data show about a million distinct CDR3 sequences, with approximately 38% seen just once and less than 15% held by the top ten. Sequencing was performed on blood. These receptors all stem from a man aged 18 to 30 in good health.

The chain is built from TRBV2 and TRBJ2-7, with D uncertain. Trimming pared 5 bases from V and 5 bases from J, leaving 7 bases between. CDR1 is SNHLY and CDR2 is FYNNEI in the germline V gene. The CDR3 is 11 amino acids. CDR3 sequence (DNA): TGTGCCAGCAGTCCTCAGAACGAGCAGTACTTC. Its translation: CASSPQNEQYF. The full variable domain, completed using reference TRBV2 and TRBJ2-7, is EPEVTQTPSHQVTQMGQEVILRCVPISNHLYFYWYRQILGQKVEFLVSFYNNEISEKSEIFDDQFSVERPDGSNFTLKIRSTKLEDSAMYFCASSPQNEQYFGPGTRLTVT.

The chain carries TRBV10-3 and TRBJ1-2; weak D call: TRBD1 (6 bases). Trimming took off 3 bases at V and 2 bases at J, with 10 bases between the two ends. The CDR3 sequence is 14 residues long. CDR1 is ENHRY and CDR2 is SYGVKD in the germline V gene. CDR3 in amino acids: CAISDVGQNYGYTF. The CDR3 DNA follows: TGTGCCATCAGTGATGTTGGACAGAACTATGGCTACACCTTC.

This clonotype was seen a handful of times. The chain has TRBV20-1 and TRBJ2-2, with unresolved D. Germline lookup yields CDR1 DFQATT and CDR2 SNEGSKA (reference sequence). The V gene lost 5 bases and the J gene lost 0 bases, with 7 bases spanning the gap. The CDR3 loop spans 13 amino acids. This chain's CDR3 is CSALDTNTGELFF. The DNA of the CDR3 is TGCAGTGCTCTTGACACGAACACCGGGGAGCTGTTTTTT.

Of note for this clonotype: At one end, the junction sequence differs from germline, possibly due to a read error. The rearrangement joins TRBV5-1 to TRBJ2-3, with 10 bases lining up with TRBD2. Germline CDR1 and CDR2: SGHRS and YFSETQ. There are 16 residues in the CDR3. The CDR3 loop is CASSFPSGGSTDTRYF. Written as DNA, the CDR3 is TGCGCCAGCAGCTTCCCTAGCGGGGGAAGCACAGATACGCGGTATTTT. Using reference TRBV5-1 and TRBJ2-3 for the parts outside the CDR3, the full variable domain is KAGVTQTPRYLIKTRGQQVTLSCSPISGHRSVSWYQQTPGQGLQFLFEYFSETQRNKGNFPGRFSGRQFSNSRSEMNVSTLELGDSALYLCASSFPSGGSTDTRYFGPGTRLTVL.

This sequence joins TRBV20-1 and TRBJ2-1, with a weak D call TRBD2 (5 bases). This CDR3 has 12 amino acids. Deletions cut 0 bases from V and 8 bases from J, with 8 bases between. Germline lookup yields CDR1 DFQATT and CDR2 SNEGSKA (reference sequence). The CDR3 loop reads CSARDSADEQFF. In nucleotides, the CDR3 is TGCAGTGCTAGAGATAGCGCAGATGAGCAGTTCTTC.

In its sample, this clonotype was seen a few times. The rearrangement uses TRBV20-1 and TRBJ2-1; 11 bases are shared with TRBD2. The germline V gene encodes CDR1 DFQATT and CDR2 SNEGSKA (reference sequence). V lost 8 bases, J lost 5 bases, and 5 bases stayed unmatched. This CDR3 spans 13 amino acids. CDR3 protein: CSTPGLADNEQFF. Here the CDR3 DNA reads TGCAGTACTCCGGGACTAGCGGACAATGAGCAGTTCTTC.

J is TRBJ1-2 and V is TRBV7-2, with TRBD1 matching 8 bases. The CDR3 covers 15 residues. The ends lost 4 bases at V and 4 bases at J; junction bases unmatched: 8. Germline CDR1 and CDR2: SGHTA and FQGNSA. The CDR3 region is CASSSQGALGYGYTF. CDR3 in DNA: TGTGCCAGCAGCTCGCAGGGGGCGCTTGGCTATGGCTACACCTTC. The full variable domain, completed using reference TRBV7-2 and TRBJ1-2, is GAGVSQSPSNKVTEKGKDVELRCDPISGHTALYWYRQSLGQGLEFLIYFQGNSAPDKSGLPSDRFSAERTGGSVSTLTIQRTQQEDSAVYLCASSSQGALGYGYTFGSGTRLTVV.

This clonotype was seen a handful of times. This chain links TRBV2 with TRBJ2-1; no clear D. From germline, CDR1 is SNHLY and CDR2 FYNNEI. Between the trimmed V and J ends, which lost 8 bases and 0 bases, there was a span of 14 bases. The CDR3 consists of 15 residues. In nucleotides, the CDR3 is TGTGCCAGCGACCTCTCCCGTAGCTCCTACAATGAGCAGTTCTTC. This translates into CASDLSRSSYNEQFF.

In regard to this clonotype: With a much larger clone just one base away, this may be a read error. The J gene is TRBJ1-4, the V gene TRBV7-9; D gene ambiguous. Germline assignment: CDR1 SEHNR and CDR2 FQNEAQ (reference sequence). Trimming shortened V by 1 base and J by 3 bases, and 12 bases separated the two germline ends. The CDR3 contains 16 residues. The CDR3 loop reads CASSLVGVAANEKLFF. The CDR3 DNA reads as TGTGCCAGCAGCTTAGTCGGGGTTGCAGCTAATGAAAAACTGTTTTTT.

The chain carries TRBV12-3 or TRBV12-4 and TRBJ2-3; either TRBD1 or TRBD2 may fit D (5 bases each). The CDR3 length is 14 residues. Trimming removed 5 bases at V and 3 bases at J, with 12 bases between. Written as DNA, the CDR3 is TGTGCCAGCAGTGAGGGGTTCGCGACAGATACGCAGTATTTT. Amino acid sequence: CASSEGFATDTQYF.

The rearrangement links TRBV6-6 to TRBJ1-5, with unresolved D. The CDR3 is made up of 15 amino acids. Trimming left V 6 bases short and J 1 base short, with 13 bases between. Per the germline V gene, CDR1 is MNHNY and CDR2 is SVGAGI (reference sequence). The CDR3 protein is CASRFTTVSNQPQHF. The CDR3 bases are TGTGCCAGCAGGTTTACCACGGTCAGCAATCAGCCCCAGCATTTT.

This chain joins TRBV20-1 and TRBJ1-5; D is undetermined. With 0 bases removed from V and 2 bases from J, the gap between germline ends came to 14 bases. Germline values: CDR1 DFQATT, CDR2 SNEGSKA (reference sequence). The CDR3 length is 16 residues. CDR3 in amino acids: CSARDNGRGGNQPQHF. For the CDR3, the DNA is TGCAGTGCTAGAGATAATGGGAGAGGCGGCAATCAGCCCCAGCATTTT.

The chain links TRBV10-3 to TRBJ2-1; D is perhaps TRBD1 or TRBD2 (5 bases each). The CDR3 consists of 14 residues. Germline V gene data show CDR1 as ENHRY and CDR2 as SYGVKD. Trimming took 7 bases from V and 5 from J, leaving 15 bases between them. CDR3 sequence (DNA): TGTGCCATCACTCCGGGACGGGGAGACAATGAGCAGTTCTTC. Protein product: CAITPGRGDNEQFF.

This clonotype was detected only a few times. The CDR3 is CSARDHRGATDTQYF. The CDR3 DNA follows: TGCAGTGCGAGGGACCATCGGGGGGCCACAGATACGCAGTATTTT. V usage is TRBV20-1 and J usage is TRBJ2-3; D possibly corresponds to TRBD2 (7 bases). This CDR3 is built from 15 residues. Germline CDR1 and CDR2: DFQATT and SNEGSKA (reference sequence). The V and J ends lost 6 bases and 2 bases respectively, with 18 bases between them.

The J gene is TRBJ2-3, the V gene TRBV3-1; possible D gene TRBD2, 6 bases. Trimming left V 1 base short and J 2 bases short, with 10 bases between. The CDR3 consists of 15 residues. From germline, CDR1 is LGHDT and CDR2 YNNKEL (reference sequence). The CDR3 here is CASSQASAYTDTQYF. CDR3 nucleotide sequence: TGTGCCAGCAGCCAAGCTAGCGCCTACACAGATACGCAGTATTTT.

This clonotype was recorded many times. The chain is built from TRBV28 and TRBJ2-7; the D is unclear. V was shortened by 5 bases and J by 3 bases, with 8 bases between the two germline ends. CDR3 length: 12 residues. CDR1 is MDHEN and CDR2 is SYDVKM in the germline V gene. The CDR3 DNA is TGTGCCAGCAGTCGACTGGGCTACGAGCAGTACTTC. Translation gives CASSRLGYEQYF.

The chain combines TRBV12-3 or TRBV12-4 with TRBJ1-2, with D unresolved. The CDR3 runs 12 residues. V was trimmed by 6 bases and J by 4 bases, leaving 9 bases between them. The CDR3 bases are TGTGCCAGCAGACGGGCATCCTATGGCTACACCTTC. Residues: CASRRASYGYTF.

The V call is TRBV21-1, the J call TRBJ1-2. TRBV21-1 is shown as a pseudogene. CDR3 length equals 13 residues. For the CDR3, the DNA is TGTGCCAGCAGCCCACGCCTGGATTATGGCTACACCTTC. Translating it yields CASSPRLDYGYTF.

V is TRBV5-1 and J is TRBJ2-3; 8 bases fit TRBD2. V trimming: 6 bases; J trimming: 0 bases; junction bases outside the gene matches: 15. CDR1 is SGHRS, CDR2 YFSETQ, per germline. There are 18 residues in the CDR3. The CDR3 is CASNMRGAKLTSTDTQYF. CDR3 nucleotides: TGCGCCAGCAACATGCGGGGGGCCAAACTAACTAGCACAGATACGCAGTATTTT.

The chain recombines TRBV6-6 with TRBJ2-7, with TRBD2 as a possible D gene (5 bases). The germline V gene encodes CDR1 MNHNY and CDR2 SVGAGI (reference sequence). V lost 4 bases to trimming and J lost 2 bases, with 12 bases between them. The CDR3 has 14 residues. The CDR3, as DNA: TGTGCCAGCAGTTCAGTTGAGGGAACCTACGAGCAGTACTTC. Amino acids: CASSSVEGTYEQYF.

The chain recombines TRBV6-6 with TRBJ1-5; D gene unclear. The CDR3 length is 12 residues. The V gene lost 7 bases and the J gene lost 4 bases, with 8 bases spanning the gap. Looked up from germline, CDR1 is MNHNY and CDR2 is SVGAGI (reference sequence). The DNA for the CDR3 is TGTGCCAGCACAGTGCGGAATCAGCCCCAGCATTTT. Translation: CASTVRNQPQHF.

The chain combines TRBV20-1 with TRBJ2-3; 11 bases map to TRBD2. After removal of 5 bases from V and 4 bases from J, the junction contained 5 bases not matched to a gene. The CDR3 consists of 14 residues. Per the germline V gene, CDR1 is DFQATT and CDR2 is SNEGSKA (reference sequence). Here the CDR3 DNA reads TGCAGTGCTCGACTAGCGGGGATCGCAGATACGCAGTATTTT. Translated: CSARLAGIADTQYF.

With regard to this clonotype: A much larger clone lies one base from this, so it may be a read error. The chain employs TRBV4-2 and TRBJ2-3; 9 nucleotides line up with TRBD2. The V and J ends lost 2 bases and 2 bases, in that order; junction bases with no gene match: 8. The CDR3 is 17 amino acids. Germline lookup yields CDR1 LGHNA and CDR2 YNFKEQ. CDR3 sequence (DNA): TGTGCCAGCAGCCAACCGGACGGACTAGCGATCACAGATACGCAGTATTTT. Translation gives CASSQPDGLAITDTQYF.

This clonotype was seen a few times. The V call is TRBV20-1, the J call TRBJ1-5; D gene uncertain. The length of the CDR3 is 14 residues. The germline V gene encodes CDR1 DFQATT and CDR2 SNEGSKA (reference sequence). The ends were cut back, 3 bases at V and 0 bases at J, with 9 bases in the middle. The CDR3 nucleotides are TGCAGTGCTAGCTTCCTGGGTAGCAATCAGCCCCAGCATTTT. It specifies CSASFLGSNQPQHF.

The rearrangement links TRBV7-3 to TRBJ2-1; 8 bases fit TRBD1. V lost 5 bases, J lost 0 bases, and 12 bases stayed unmatched. The CDR3 is made up of 18 amino acids. Germline V CDR1 and CDR2: SGHTA, FQGTGA. The CDR3 nucleotides read TGTGCCAGCAGCCGACACAAGACAGGGGTTAGCTCCTACAATGAGCAGTTCTTC. Its translation: CASSRHKTGVSSYNEQFF.

A word on this clonotype: Germline and junction disagree at one end, which may indicate a read error. The V gene is TRBV9, the J gene TRBJ1-4, with a weak D call TRBD1 (5 bases). Germline assignment: CDR1 SGDLS and CDR2 YYNGEE. The CDR3 has 17 amino acids. CDR3 protein: CASSPRGRGRGNGKLFF. CDR3 DNA: TGTGCCAGCAGCCCTCGGGGGAGGGGCAGAGGGAATGGAAAACTGTTTTTT.